The 30 T cell receptor beta chains given below trace back to one sample, sequenced in a study of blood T cell repertoires in COVID-19. Data came from immunoSEQ multiplex PCR; TCRdb stores just in-frame clones and leaves some out. The sample shows a few hundred thousand clones, around 89% of them seen only once. The sequencing input was peripheral blood. The receptors here all came from a middle-aged woman with acute or convalescent COVID-19.

The chain joins TRBV7-2 to TRBJ1-3, with TRBD1 matching over 9 bases. V lost 4 bases, J lost 4 bases, and 11 bases stayed unmatched. The CDR3 has 17 amino acids. The germline gives CDR1 SGHTA, CDR2 FQGNSA. This CDR3 reads CASSSPGQGYSGNTIYF. The CDR3 nucleotides are TGTGCCAGCAGCTCCCCGGGACAGGGTTACTCAGGAAACACCATATATTTT. Drawing the rest from reference TRBV7-2 and TRBJ1-3, the complete variable domain is GAGVSQSPSNKVTEKGKDVELRCDPISGHTALYWYRQSLGQGLEFLIYFQGNSAPDKSGLPSDRFSAERTGGSVSTLTIQRTQQEDSAVYLCASSSPGQGYSGNTIYFGEGSWLTVV.

This CDR3 is CASSGGTGKGYTF. CDR3 DNA sequence: TGTGCCAGCAGCGGTGGGACAGGCAAAGGCTACACCTTC. The V and J genes are TRBV9 and TRBJ1-2, with 8 bases identical to TRBD1. In germline, CDR1 is SGDLS, CDR2 YYNGEE. This CDR3 contains 13 residues. With V trimmed by 3 bases and J by 8 bases, 6 bases remained unmatched.

In this sample, this clone turned up once. The genes are TRBV13 and TRBJ2-2, with D possibly TRBD1 on 6 matching bases. The CDR3 contains 15 residues. Trimming took off 2 bases at V and 4 bases at J, with 11 bases between the two ends. The germline gives CDR1 PRHDT, CDR2 FYEKMQ (reference sequence). The CDR3 DNA is TGTGCCAGCAGCTTATTGGACAGATTCACCGGGGAGCTGTTTTTT. This translates into CASSLLDRFTGELFF.

The V call is TRBV5-6, the J call TRBJ1-1; TRBD1 is a possible D gene (5 bases). V gave up 7 bases and J gave up 0 bases, with 13 bases separating them. CDR3 length: 14 amino acids. Germline V gene data show CDR1 as SGHDT and CDR2 as YYEEEE. The CDR3 protein is CASLRQLLNTEAFF. CDR3 coding DNA: TGTGCCAGCCTAAGACAGCTCTTGAACACTGAAGCTTTCTTT.

This sequence joins TRBV7-3 and TRBJ2-2, with a weak D call TRBD2 (5 bases). Per germline, CDR1 SGHTA and CDR2 FQGTGA. This CDR3 is built from 17 residues. Trimming removed 5 bases at V and 6 bases at J, with 22 bases between. CDR3: CASSHPARAPRAGELFF. DNA of the CDR3: TGTGCCAGCAGCCACCCGGCGCGGGCACCCCGGGCCGGGGAGCTGTTTTTT.

The genes are TRBV5-1 and TRBJ1-2; D is unresolved. This CDR3 region has 15 residues. With 4 bases removed from V and 4 bases from J, the gap between germline ends came to 17 bases. The germline V gene encodes CDR1 SGHRS and CDR2 YFSETQ. The CDR3 DNA reads as TGCGCCAGCAGCCTCGTGGGAGGGAATGGCTATGGCTACACCTTC. As protein: CASSLVGGNGYGYTF.

The chain employs TRBV4-1 and TRBJ2-5; maybe TRBD2 (5 bases). Germline CDR1 and CDR2: MGHRA and YSYEKL. The CDR3 consists of 11 residues. V lost 4 bases, J lost 5 bases, and 5 bases lay in between. The CDR3 loop reads CASSPGETQYF. Written as DNA, the CDR3 is TGCGCCAGCAGCCCGGGGGAGACCCAGTACTTC.

The rearrangement joins TRBV28 to TRBJ1-5; D not certain. V was clipped by 6 bases and J by 6 bases, with 9 bases between them. This CDR3 contains 12 residues. Germline V gives CDR1 MDHEN, CDR2 SYDVKM. CDR3 DNA sequence: TGTGCCAGCAGGAGGGAGAGTCAGCCCCAGCATTTT. The encoded protein is CASRRESQPQHF.

The genes are TRBV12-5 and TRBJ1-5, with a possible D match to TRBD1 (6 bases). V lost 9 bases and J 0 bases, leaving 15 bases between the germline ends. The CDR3 spans 15 residues. CDR1 is LGHNT, CDR2 FRNRAP, per germline. The CDR3 spells CASGRGDSSNQPQHF. DNA for the CDR3: TGTGCTAGCGGGAGGGGGGATTCTAGCAATCAGCCCCAGCATTTT.

The rearrangement uses TRBV18 and TRBJ1-5; D not resolved. The CDR3 length is 15 residues. The V end lost 4 bases, the J end lost 3 bases, and 13 bases lay between the germline ends. The V gene's germline CDR1 is KGHSH and CDR2 LQKENI. The CDR3 DNA is TGTGCCAGCTCACGGTTTGGCGGGTCCAATCAGCCCCAGCATTTT. Protein: CASSRFGGSNQPQHF.

The chain combines TRBV18 with TRBJ1-5; unclear D gene. V lost 2 bases and J 0 bases, leaving 5 bases between the germline ends. CDR3 length equals 14 residues. CDR1 and CDR2 from the germline V gene are KGHSH and LQKENI. The DNA of the CDR3 is TGTGCCAGCTCACCAGGTAGTAGCAATCAGCCCCAGCATTTT. Amino acids: CASSPGSSNQPQHF.

This chain uses TRBV6-1 with TRBJ1-5; D uncertain. V dropped 2 bases and J dropped 2 bases, with 13 bases sitting between them. CDR1 is MNHNS and CDR2 is SASEGT in the germline V gene. CDR3 length: 16 residues. CDR3 region: CASSERTWQGNQPQHF. The CDR3 DNA reads TGTGCCAGCAGTGAACGTACATGGCAAGGCAATCAGCCCCAGCATTTT.

This chain joins TRBV6-5 and TRBJ2-5, with a tentative D call TRBD2 (5 bases). The CDR3 spans 16 residues. CDR1 is MNHEY and CDR2 is SVGAGI in the germline V gene. V gave up 2 bases and J gave up 5 bases, with 18 bases separating them. CDR3: CASSYNWASNGETQYF. The CDR3 DNA sequence: TGTGCCAGCAGTTACAATTGGGCTAGCAATGGGGAGACCCAGTACTTC.

This chain links TRBV18 with TRBJ2-7, with D unclear. This CDR3 is built from 12 residues. The germline CDR1 and CDR2 sequences are KGHSH and LQKENI. Between the trimmed V and J ends, which lost 3 bases and 7 bases, there was a span of 10 bases. In DNA, the CDR3 is TGTGCCAGCTCACCCTCCGGTCGAGAGCAGTACGTC. Residues: CASSPSGREQYV.

The rearrangement uses TRBV10-2 and TRBJ2-7; 7 bases agree with TRBD1. CDR1 and CDR2 (germline): WSHSY, SAAADI. This CDR3 region has 15 residues. The trim removed 1 base at V and 6 bases at J, leaving 9 bases unmatched. The CDR3 spells CASSEFTGVAGEQYV. CDR3 sequence (DNA): TGCGCCAGCAGTGAGTTTACAGGGGTCGCGGGCGAGCAGTACGTC.

The J gene is TRBJ2-6, the V gene TRBV11-2, with D maybe TRBD1 (5 bases). V was shortened by 1 base and J by 2 bases, with 12 bases between the two germline ends. The germline V gene has CDR1 SGHAT and CDR2 FQNNGV. The CDR3 loop spans 17 amino acids. The CDR3 reads CASSLVSGKPGANVLTF. CDR3 in DNA: TGTGCCAGCAGCTTAGTCTCAGGGAAACCTGGGGCCAACGTCCTGACTTTC.

The V gene is TRBV2, the J gene TRBJ2-5; TRBD2 aligns across 10 bases. Germline V gene sequence: CDR1 SNHLY, CDR2 FYNNEI. Trimming at V came to 6 bases and at J to 2 bases, leaving 0 bases not matched to a gene. This CDR3 region has 13 residues. The CDR3: CASRGLAQETQYF. In DNA, the CDR3 is TGTGCCAGCAGGGGACTAGCGCAAGAGACCCAGTACTTC.

This rearrangement joins TRBV25-1 to TRBJ1-4; TRBD1 matches at 7 bases. Germline-derived CDR1 and CDR2 are MGHDK and SYGVNS. V dropped 5 bases and J dropped 6; count of bases not matched to a gene: 6. This CDR3 comprises 14 residues. The CDR3 bases are TGTGCCAGCAGTAACGGGCAGGGGGATGAAAAACTGTTTTTT. Translated: CASSNGQGDEKLFF.

V usage is TRBV5-1 and J usage is TRBJ1-4; 9 nucleotides match TRBD1. CDR1 is SGHRS, CDR2 YFSETQ, per germline. V shed 0 bases, J shed 5 bases, and the junction held 2 bases outside the gene matches. This CDR3 region has 15 residues. This CDR3 reads CASSLAGQGNEKLFF. CDR3 nucleotides: TGCGCCAGCAGCTTGGCGGGACAGGGCAATGAAAAACTGTTTTTT.

The rearrangement joins TRBV5-6 to TRBJ2-7, with D possibly matching TRBD2 (6 bases). V lost 4 bases to trimming and J lost 5 bases, with 22 bases between them. This CDR3 has 16 amino acids. Per germline, CDR1 SGHDT and CDR2 YYEEEE. Written as DNA, the CDR3 is TGTGCCAGCAGCACCGTGGAGATAACCGGGGGTAACGAGCAGTACGTC. Amino acids: CASSTVEITGGNEQYV.

V and J are TRBV19 and TRBJ1-4; D call uncertain. Trimming removed 8 bases from V and 4 bases from J, with 17 bases in between. Germline V gene lookup returns CDR1 LNHDA and CDR2 SQIVND (reference sequence). The CDR3 contains 15 residues. CDR3 nucleotide sequence: TGTGCCAGTGGCTCCGCGAGCGCGAATAATGAAAAACTGTTTTTT. Translating gives CASGSASANNEKLFF.

The chain couples TRBV3-1 (or the pseudogene TRBV3-2) to TRBJ1-4; D call uncertain. V lost 1 base to trimming and J lost 8 bases, with 14 bases between them. This CDR3 has 15 amino acids. CDR1 LGHDT and CDR2 YNNKEL come from the germline V gene (reference sequence). As DNA, the CDR3 is TGTGCCAGCAGCCAAGTCCGGGGTCCGGGGGAAAAACTGTTTTTT. Translated: CASSQVRGPGEKLFF.

The genes are TRBV19 and TRBJ1-2; 8 bases are shared with TRBD1. CDR1 is LNHDA and CDR2 is SQIVND in the germline V gene (reference sequence). Unmatched junction bases numbered 10, after V lost 5 bases and J lost 8 bases. The CDR3 is 14 residues long. CDR3 amino acids: CASSPDRGAEGYTF. The CDR3 DNA sequence: TGTGCCAGTAGTCCCGACAGGGGCGCTGAAGGCTACACCTTC.

The rearrangement links TRBV14 to TRBJ1-6, with D unclear. The V and J ends lost 3 bases and 2 bases respectively, with 14 bases between them. The germline gives CDR1 SGHDN, CDR2 FVKESK. The CDR3 consists of 17 residues. CDR3 nucleotides: TGTGCCAGCAGCCACATCTCCGGAGGCACCTATAATTCACCCCTCCACTTT. It translates to CASSHISGGTYNSPLHF.

This clone was counted once. The V call is TRBV2, the J call TRBJ2-3; 9 bases line up with TRBD2. The CDR3 sequence is 15 residues long. With V trimmed by 10 bases and J by 0 bases, 8 bases remained unmatched. Germline V gene data show CDR1 as SNHLY and CDR2 as FYNNEI. The CDR3 region has the DNA TGTGCCACCTTATCTAGCGGGGCTAGCACAGATACGCAGTATTTT. Translating it yields CATLSSGASTDTQYF.

The rearrangement joins TRBV4-2 to TRBJ1-2, with 7 bases matching TRBD1. CDR1 and CDR2 from the germline V gene are LGHNA and YNFKEQ. Unmatched junction bases numbered 8, after V lost 1 base and J lost 6 bases. CDR3 length equals 15 residues. CDR3 coding DNA: TGTGCCAGCAGCCAAGGGGACAGTATGATACATGGCTACACCTTC. Protein: CASSQGDSMIHGYTF.

This chain links TRBV9 with TRBJ1-3; a possible D gene is TRBD1 (5 bases). Germline CDR1 and CDR2: SGDLS and YYNGEE. V lost 2 bases, J lost 3 bases, and 12 bases lay in between. CDR3 length: 15 amino acids. CDR3 sequence: CASSVGQGIGNTIYF. CDR3 sequence (DNA): TGTGCCAGCAGCGTGGGTCAGGGCATTGGAAACACCATATATTTT.

The chain uses TRBV5-1 and TRBJ1-2; a weak D match, TRBD1 (5 bases). Germline values: CDR1 SGHRS, CDR2 YFSETQ. The CDR3 extends over 13 amino acids. V was pared by 4 bases and J by 6 bases, with 13 bases between. CDR3 sequence: CASSIGGSNGYTF. CDR3 DNA sequence: TGCGCCAGCAGCATCGGGGGTAGTAATGGCTACACCTTC.

This chain connects TRBV28 to TRBJ1-1; weak D call: TRBD1 (5 bases). V shed 2 bases and J shed 5 bases, with 15 bases lying between them. Germline loops: CDR1 MDHEN, CDR2 SYDVKM. The CDR3 contains 15 residues. CDR3 in amino acids: CASSLPQAGGTEAFF. Here the CDR3 DNA reads TGTGCCAGCAGTTTACCCCAGGCGGGGGGAACTGAAGCTTTCTTT.

V gene TRBV7-9 combines with J gene TRBJ1-2, with 8 bases that match TRBD1. The CDR3 extends over 17 amino acids. In germline, CDR1 is SEHNR, CDR2 FQNEAQ (reference sequence). J lost 8 bases, V lost 5 bases, and 19 bases had no gene match. This CDR3 is CASSPSRDRPPEKGYTF. The CDR3 DNA sequence: TGTGCCAGCAGCCCCTCCCGGGACAGGCCGCCGGAGAAGGGCTACACCTTC.